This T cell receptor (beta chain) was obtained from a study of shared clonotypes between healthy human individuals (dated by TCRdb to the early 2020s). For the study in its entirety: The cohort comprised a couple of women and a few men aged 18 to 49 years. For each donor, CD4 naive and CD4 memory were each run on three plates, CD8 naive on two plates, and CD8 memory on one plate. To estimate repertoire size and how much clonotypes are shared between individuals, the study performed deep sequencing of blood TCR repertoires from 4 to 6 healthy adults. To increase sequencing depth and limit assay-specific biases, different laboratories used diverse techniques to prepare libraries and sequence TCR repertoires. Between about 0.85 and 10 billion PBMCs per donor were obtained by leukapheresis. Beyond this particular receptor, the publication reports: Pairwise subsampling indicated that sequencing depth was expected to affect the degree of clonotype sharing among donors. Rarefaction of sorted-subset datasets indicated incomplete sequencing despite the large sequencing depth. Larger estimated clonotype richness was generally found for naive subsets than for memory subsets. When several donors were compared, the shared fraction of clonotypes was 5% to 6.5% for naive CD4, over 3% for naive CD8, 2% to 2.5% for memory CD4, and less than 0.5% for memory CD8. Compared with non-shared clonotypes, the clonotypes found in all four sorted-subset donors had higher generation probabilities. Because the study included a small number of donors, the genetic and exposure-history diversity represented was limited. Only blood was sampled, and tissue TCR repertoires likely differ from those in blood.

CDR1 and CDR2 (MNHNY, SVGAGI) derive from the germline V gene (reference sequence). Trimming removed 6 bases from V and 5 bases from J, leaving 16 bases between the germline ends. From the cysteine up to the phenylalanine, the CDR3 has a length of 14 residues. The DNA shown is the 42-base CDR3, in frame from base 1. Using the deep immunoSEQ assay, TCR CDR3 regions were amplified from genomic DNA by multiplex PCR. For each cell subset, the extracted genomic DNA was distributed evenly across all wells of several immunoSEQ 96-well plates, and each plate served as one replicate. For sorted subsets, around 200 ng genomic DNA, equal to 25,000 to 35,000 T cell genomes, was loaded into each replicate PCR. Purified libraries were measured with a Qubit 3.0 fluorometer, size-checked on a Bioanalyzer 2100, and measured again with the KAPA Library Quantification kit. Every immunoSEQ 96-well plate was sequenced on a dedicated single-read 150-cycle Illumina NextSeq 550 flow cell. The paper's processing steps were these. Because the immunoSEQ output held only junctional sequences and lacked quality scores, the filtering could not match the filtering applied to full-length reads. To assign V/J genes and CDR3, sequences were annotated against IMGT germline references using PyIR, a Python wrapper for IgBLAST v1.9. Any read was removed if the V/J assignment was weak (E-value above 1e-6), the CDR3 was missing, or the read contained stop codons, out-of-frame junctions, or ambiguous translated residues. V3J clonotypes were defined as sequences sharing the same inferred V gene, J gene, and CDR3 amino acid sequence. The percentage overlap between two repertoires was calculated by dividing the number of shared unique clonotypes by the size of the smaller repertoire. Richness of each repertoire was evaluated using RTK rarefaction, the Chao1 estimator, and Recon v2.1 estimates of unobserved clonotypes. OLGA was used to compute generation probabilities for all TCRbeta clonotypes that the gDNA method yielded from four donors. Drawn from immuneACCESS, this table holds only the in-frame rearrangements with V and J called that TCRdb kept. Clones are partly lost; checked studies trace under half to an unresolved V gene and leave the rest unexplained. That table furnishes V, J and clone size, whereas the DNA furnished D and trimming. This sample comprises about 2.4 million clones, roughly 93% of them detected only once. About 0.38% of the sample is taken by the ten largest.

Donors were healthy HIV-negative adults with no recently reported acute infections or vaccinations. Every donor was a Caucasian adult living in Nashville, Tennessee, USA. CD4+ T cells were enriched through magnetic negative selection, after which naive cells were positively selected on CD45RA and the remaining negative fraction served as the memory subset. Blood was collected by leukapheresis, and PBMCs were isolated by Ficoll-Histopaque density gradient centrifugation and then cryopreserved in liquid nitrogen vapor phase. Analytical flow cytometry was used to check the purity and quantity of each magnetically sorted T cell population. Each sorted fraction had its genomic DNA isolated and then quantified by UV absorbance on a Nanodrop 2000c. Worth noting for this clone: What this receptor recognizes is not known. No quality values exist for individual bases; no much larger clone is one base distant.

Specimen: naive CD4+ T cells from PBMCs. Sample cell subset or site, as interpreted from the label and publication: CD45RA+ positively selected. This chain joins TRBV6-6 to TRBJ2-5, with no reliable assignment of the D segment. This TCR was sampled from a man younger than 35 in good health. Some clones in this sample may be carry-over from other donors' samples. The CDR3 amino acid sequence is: CASRRTFIEETQYF. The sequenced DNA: TGTGCCAGCAGACGCACCTTTATTGAGGAGACCCAGTACTTC.